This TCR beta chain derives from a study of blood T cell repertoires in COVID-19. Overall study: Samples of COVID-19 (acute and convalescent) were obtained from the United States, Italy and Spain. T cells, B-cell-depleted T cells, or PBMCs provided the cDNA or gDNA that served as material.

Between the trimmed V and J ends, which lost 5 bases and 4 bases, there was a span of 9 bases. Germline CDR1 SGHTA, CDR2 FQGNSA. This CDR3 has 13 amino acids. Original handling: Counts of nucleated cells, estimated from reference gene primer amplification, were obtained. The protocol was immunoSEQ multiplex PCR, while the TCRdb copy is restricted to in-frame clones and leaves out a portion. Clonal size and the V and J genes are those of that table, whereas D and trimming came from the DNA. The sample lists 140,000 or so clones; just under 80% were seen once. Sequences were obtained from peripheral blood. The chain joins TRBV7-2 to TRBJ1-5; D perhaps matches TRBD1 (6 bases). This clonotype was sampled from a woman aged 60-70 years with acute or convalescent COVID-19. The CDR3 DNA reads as TGTGCCAGCAGCGTAACAGGGAATCAGCCCCAGCATTTT. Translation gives CASSVTGNQPQHF.